Listed below are T cell receptor beta chains from one sample, sequenced in a study of T cell repertoires in cytomegalovirus infection. TCRdb independently ran MiXCR on the reads; one entry per CDR3 protein. The sample includes roughly 500,000 distinct CDR3 sequences, 16% of them seen just once. Specimen: CD8+ T cells from PBMCs. The receptor source for this set is a human donor in good health (CMV status not recorded). Some clones in this sample may be carry-over from other donors' samples. Both conserved end residues are part of each CDR3. D genes are given only for firm matches. Clone size is given for some rows only: seen once, a few or many times, or a class if the clone is expanded.

abundance,v_gene,j_gene,d_gene,CDR3aa,CDR3nt
.,TRBV28,TRBJ1-1,TRBD1,CASSSRVLRGRGTEAFF,TGTGCCAGCAGCTCACGAGTACTCAGGGGGCGAGGCACTGAAGCTTTCTTT
few,TRBV6-1,TRBJ1-2,TRBD1,CASSAGQDLGNGYTF,TGTGCCAGCAGTGCCGGACAGGATCTCGGGAATGGCTACACCTTC
few,TRBV12-3/TRBV12-4,TRBJ2-2,TRBD1,CASSLVGGMVTGELFF,TGTGCCAGCAGTTTAGTAGGGGGCATGGTGACCGGGGAGCTGTTTTTT
.,TRBV4-1,TRBJ2-3,.,CASSQAPDRRADTQYF,TGCGCCAGCAGCCAAGCCCCCGACAGGAGAGCAGATACGCAGTATTTT
.,TRBV2,TRBJ2-1,.,CASRNRVYNEQFF,TGTGCCAGCAGGAACAGGGTCTACAATGAGCAGTTCTTC
many,TRBV7-6,TRBJ2-3,TRBD2,CASSLLSGGADTQYF,TGTGCCAGCAGCTTACTCTCCGGGGGGGCAGATACGCAGTATTTT
many,TRBV7-6,TRBJ2-1,.,CASSPGESYNEQFF,TGTGCCAGCAGCCCCGGGGAATCTTACAATGAGCAGTTCTTC
few,TRBV19,TRBJ1-5,.,CASSPGRGTYNQPQHF,TGTGCCAGTAGCCCTGGCAGGGGCACCTACAATCAGCCCCAGCATTTT
.,TRBV29-1,TRBJ2-5,.,CSVERETQYF,TGCAGCGTTGAACGCGAGACCCAGTACTTC
many,TRBV28,TRBJ2-7,.,CASSSQSEGLHSYEQYF,TGTGCCAGCAGTTCCCAATCGGAGGGATTACACTCCTACGAGCAGTACTTC
many,TRBV7-2,TRBJ2-7,.,CASSRTDSYEQYF,TGTGCCAGCAGCCGGACAGATTCCTACGAGCAGTACTTC
few,TRBV5-4,TRBJ1-2,.,CASSPPGIYGYTF,TGTGCCAGCAGCCCCCCCGGGATCTATGGCTACACCTTC
many,TRBV12-3/TRBV12-4,TRBJ2-3,TRBD2,CASRPFSGRGTDTQYF,TGTGCCAGCAGGCCCTTTAGCGGGAGGGGTACAGATACGCAGTATTTT
.,TRBV5-6,TRBJ1-1,.,CASSLGVRRFAFF,TGTGCCAGCAGCTTGGGGGTCAGGAGATTTGCTTTCTTT
few,TRBV9,TRBJ1-2,.,CASSVNSGGVGYGYTF,TGTGCCAGCAGCGTAAACTCCGGGGGCGTAGGGTATGGCTACACCTTC
few,TRBV5-1,TRBJ1-3,.,CASSLVDVADSGNTIYF,TGCGCCAGCAGCTTGGTAGATGTGGCAGACTCTGGAAACACCATATATTTT
many,TRBV6-2/TRBV6-3,TRBJ2-5,TRBD2,CASKRASGRADETQYF,TGTGCCAGCAAAAGGGCTAGCGGGAGGGCCGATGAGACCCAGTACTTC
.,TRBV9,TRBJ2-1,.,CASSVADSSYNEQFF,TGTGCCAGCAGCGTTGCGGACAGCTCCTACAATGAGCAGTTCTTC
many,TRBV7-9,TRBJ2-7,.,CASSLDRGFYEQYF,TGTGCCAGCAGCTTAGATAGAGGATTCTACGAGCAGTACTTC
many,TRBV27,TRBJ2-5,.,CASSLAIMGETQYF,TGTGCCAGCAGTTTGGCAATTATGGGGGAGACCCAGTACTTC
many,TRBV12-3/TRBV12-4,TRBJ1-5,TRBD1,CASSTPGGNQPQHF,TGTGCCAGCAGTACCCCAGGGGGAAATCAGCCCCAGCATTTT
.,TRBV15,TRBJ1-6,.,CATSRVGPPSPLHF,TGTGCCACCAGCAGAGTAGGGCCCCCATCACCCCTCCACTTT
.,TRBV19,TRBJ1-1,.,CASSIRGSILNTEAFF,TGTGCCAGTAGTATAAGGGGGTCCATTTTGAACACTGAAGCTTTCTTT
many,TRBV7-7,TRBJ2-5,TRBD1,CASSEGQGSQETQYF,TGTGCCAGCAGCGAGGGACAGGGGTCTCAAGAGACCCAGTACTTC
many,TRBV7-8,TRBJ2-7,TRBD1,CASSSTGADYEQYF,TGTGCCAGCAGCTCGACAGGGGCTGACTACGAGCAGTACTTC
few,TRBV6-5,TRBJ1-4,TRBD1,CASSPSRTGIEKLFF,TGTGCCAGCAGCCCTTCCCGGACAGGGATCGAAAAACTGTTTTTT
.,TRBV6-1,TRBJ2-4,TRBD2,CASSDRGGLGGNIQYF,TGTGCCAGCAGTGACCGGGGGGGCCTGGGAGGAAACATTCAGTACTTC
.,TRBV15,TRBJ2-7,.,CATSRVGIYEQYF,TGTGCCACCAGCAGAGTCGGGATTTACGAGCAGTACTTC
few,TRBV6-1,TRBJ2-3,.,CATNPGADTQYF,TGTGCCACCAATCCCGGGGCAGATACGCAGTATTTT
many,TRBV7-9,TRBJ2-5,.,CASSQGQDQDF,TGTGCCAGCAGTCAAGGGCAGGATCAGGACTTC
many,TRBV7-9,TRBJ1-1,TRBD1,CASSRRQGKNTEAFF,TGTGCCAGCAGCCGCCGACAGGGGAAGAACACTGAAGCTTTCTTT
many,TRBV4-1,TRBJ2-3,.,CASSQVSTGGTADTQYF,TGCGCCAGCAGCCAAGTTAGTACGGGGGGCACGGCAGATACGCAGTATTTT
many,TRBV7-6,TRBJ2-5,.,CASSLRQNQETQYF,TGTGCCAGCAGCTTACGACAGAACCAAGAGACCCAGTACTTC
few,TRBV19,TRBJ2-1,TRBD2,CASSIPHLAGFVNEQFF,TGTGCCAGTAGTATTCCCCACCTAGCGGGATTTGTCAATGAGCAGTTCTTC
few,TRBV7-8,TRBJ2-7,TRBD2,CASSASLAGNENYEQYF,TGTGCCAGCAGCGCCTCACTAGCGGGAAACGAAAACTACGAGCAGTACTTC
.,TRBV27,TRBJ2-1,.,CASSLSGSYYNEQFF,TGTGCCAGCAGTTTATCGGGCAGTTATTACAATGAGCAGTTCTTC
many,TRBV6-6,TRBJ2-7,.,CASSYPPGDVSYEQYF,TGTGCCAGCAGTTATCCCCCCGGGGACGTCTCCTACGAGCAGTACTTC
.,TRBV7-9,TRBJ1-3,.,CASSLNPGLNIPGNTIYF,TGTGCCAGCAGCTTAAATCCGGGCCTTAATATCCCTGGAAACACCATATATTTT
.,TRBV6-5,TRBJ2-1,.,CASSGDGTYNEQFF,TGTGCCAGCAGCGGGGACGGGACCTACAATGAGCAGTTCTTC
.,TRBV7-3,TRBJ2-3,.,CASSLSGGPVDTQYF,TGTGCCAGCAGCTTAAGCGGGGGCCCTGTAGATACGCAGTATTTT
.,TRBV27,TRBJ1-1,.,CASTPVGRGTEAFF,TGTGCCAGCACCCCTGTTGGGCGAGGGACTGAAGCTTTCTTT
few,TRBV27,TRBJ2-5,TRBD1,CASSSGQVIQETQYF,TGTGCCAGCAGTTCGGGACAGGTTATCCAAGAGACCCAGTACTTC
many,TRBV12-3/TRBV12-4,TRBJ1-1,.,CASRPSIEPPFVSAFF,TGTGCCAGCAGGCCGTCCATAGAGCCTCCCTTCGTTTCAGCTTTCTTT
.,TRBV28,TRBJ2-3,.,CASSLDNLREPDPDTQYF,TGTGCCAGCAGTTTGGACAACCTAAGGGAGCCGGATCCAGATACGCAGTATTTT
few,TRBV20-1,TRBJ2-2,.,CSARGHTGELFF,TGCAGTGCTAGAGGGCACACCGGGGAGCTGTTTTTT
many,TRBV2,TRBJ1-2,.,CASSETVAEFYGYTF,TGTGCCAGCAGTGAAACAGTTGCAGAATTCTATGGCTACACCTTC